The 11 T cell receptor beta chains in this list originate from one sample, sequenced in a study of blood T cell repertoires in COVID-19. This table comes from immunoSEQ multiplex PCR, and its TCRdb copy is limited to in-frame clones, with some not included. The repertoire holds a few hundred thousand clones, with 70% to 90% as singletons. Specimen: PBMCs or T cells enriched from blood (not recorded which). These receptors were taken from a woman aged 25 to 39 who had recovered from COVID-19.

The V gene is TRBV11-2, the J gene TRBJ2-7; D unresolved. CDR1 SGHAT and CDR2 FQNNGV come from the germline V gene. The CDR3 runs to 11 residues. With 1 base removed from V and 10 bases from J, the gap between germline ends came to 8 bases. For the CDR3, the DNA is TGTGCCAGCAGCTTAGTCGGTCCTCAGTACTTC. Protein product: CASSLVGPQYF.

The chain uses TRBV7-9 and TRBJ2-7, with TRBD1 as a possible D gene (5 bases). CDR3 length equals 14 residues. In germline, CDR1 is SEHNR, CDR2 FQNEAQ (reference sequence). Trimming stripped 0 bases from V and 5 bases from J, with 11 bases between. The CDR3 sequence is CASSLAAGKNEQYF. In DNA, the CDR3 is TGTGCCAGCAGCTTAGCAGCAGGGAAAAACGAGCAGTACTTC.

The rearrangement links TRBV7-3 to TRBJ2-1; 14 bases map to TRBD2. The trim removed 4 bases at V and 12 bases at J, leaving 5 bases unmatched. CDR3 length: 14 amino acids. Germline values: CDR1 SGHTA, CDR2 FQGTGA. This CDR3 is CASSWGLAGAGQFF. The CDR3 DNA sequence: TGTGCCAGCAGCTGGGGACTAGCGGGAGCGGGGCAGTTCTTC.

V gene TRBV3-1 (or the pseudogene TRBV3-2) combines with J gene TRBJ1-6; TRBD1 agrees at 7 bases. In germline, CDR1 is LGHDT, CDR2 YNNKEL (reference sequence). The CDR3 consists of 14 residues. V trimming: 3 bases; J trimming: 5 bases; junction bases outside the gene matches: 1. CDR3 sequence reads: CASSQTGNNSPLHF. CDR3 bases: TGTGCCAGCAGCCAGACAGGGAATAATTCACCCCTCCACTTT.

The chain carries TRBV3-1 (or the pseudogene TRBV3-2) and TRBJ2-3; weak D call: TRBD2 (6 bases). The CDR3 is made up of 16 amino acids. Germline V gene data show CDR1 as LGHDT and CDR2 as YNNKEL (reference sequence). Trimming stripped 1 base from V and 2 bases from J, with 13 bases between. CDR3 loop: CASSQAGRTNTDTQYF. The CDR3 DNA reads as TGTGCCAGCAGCCAAGCGGGGCGGACTAACACAGATACGCAGTATTTT.

This clone has only a few counts. V is TRBV5-1 and J is TRBJ1-1, with 8 bases matching TRBD1. V was clipped by 0 bases and J by 1 base; unmatched bases: 2. The CDR3 totals 15 residues. Germline CDR1 is SGHRS and CDR2 is YFSETQ. In nucleotides, the CDR3 is TGCGCCAGCAGCTTGGATGGACAGGGGAACACTGAAGCTTTCTTT. This translates into CASSLDGQGNTEAFF.

The V gene is TRBV29-1, the J gene TRBJ1-1, with D unclear. CDR1 SQVTM and CDR2 ANQGSEA come from the germline V gene. This CDR3 region has 14 residues. V gave up 7 bases and J gave up 2 bases, with 17 bases separating them. In nucleotides, the CDR3 is TGCAGCGGTCACCTTCTCGTGGGCAACACTGAAGCTTTCTTT. This codes for CSGHLLVGNTEAFF.

The chain recombines TRBV6-6 with TRBJ1-2; D call uncertain. Deletions cut 8 bases from V and 2 bases from J, with 15 bases between. CDR3 length equals 14 residues. Germline V gives CDR1 MNHNY, CDR2 SVGAGI (reference sequence). The CDR3 reads CASGGKRWNYGYTF. CDR3 in DNA: TGTGCCAGCGGCGGGAAAAGGTGGAACTATGGCTACACCTTC.

The chain recombines TRBV28 with TRBJ2-7; the D gene is possibly TRBD2 (6 bases). Germline loops: CDR1 MDHEN, CDR2 SYDVKM. The germline V and J ends were trimmed by 2 bases and 5 bases, with 10 bases remaining between them. This CDR3 spans 13 amino acids. Here the CDR3 reads CASSLGGRDEQYF. CDR3 sequence (DNA): TGTGCCAGCAGTTTAGGAGGGCGCGACGAGCAGTACTTC. The full variable domain, completed using reference TRBV28 and TRBJ2-7, is DVKVTQSSRYLVKRTGEKVFLECVQDMDHENMFWYRQDPGLGLRLIYFSYDVKMKEKGDIPEGYSVSREKKERFSLILESASTNQTSMYLCASSLGGRDEQYFGPGTRLTVT.

The gene calls are TRBV25-1 and TRBJ1-6; 7 positions match TRBD1. After removal of 8 bases from V and 7 bases from J, the junction contained 11 bases not matched to a gene. The CDR3 has 15 amino acids. The V gene's germline CDR1 is MGHDK and CDR2 SYGVNS. The CDR3 DNA reads as TGTGCCAGCGGTAACCCGGGACAGAGGAATTCACCCCTCCACTTT. The encoded protein is CASGNPGQRNSPLHF.

The chain recombines TRBV19 with TRBJ1-5; maybe TRBD1 (5 bases). The germline CDR1 and CDR2 sequences are LNHDA and SQIVND (reference sequence). Deletions cut 3 bases from V and 6 bases from J, with 9 bases between. CDR3 length: 13 amino acids. The CDR3 DNA follows: TGTGCCAGTAGTATTGGGGCAGGTCAGCCCCAGCATTTT. Its translation is CASSIGAGQPQHF. The whole variable domain, filled in from reference TRBV19 and TRBJ1-5, reads DGGITQSPKYLFRKEGQNVTLSCEQNLNHDAMYWYRQDPGQGLRLIYYSQIVNDFQKGDIAEGYSVSREKKESFPLTVTSAQKNPTAFYLCASSIGAGQPQHFGDGTRLSIL.